The clone carrying this TCR beta chain was counted a few times. Its specificity is not known. This entry belongs to a study of T cells in Graves' hyperthyroidism and ophthalmopathy. The study's findings and limits: Ophthalmopathy onset followed model prediction by a median approximately six months.

Amplification of TCR beta CDR3 regions used RNA as the template. The HTBI primer set was used in a first-round RT-PCR of the TCR CDR3. In TCRdb, the multiplex PCR reads were re-called with MiXCR into one record per CDR3 protein. The sample yields around 570,000 distinct CDR3 sequences, about 20% seen once. The CDR3 is 17 residues long. Losses at the gene ends were 5 bases for V and 8 bases for J; bases not matched to a gene: 17. The V gene's germline CDR1 is DFQATT and CDR2 SNEGSKA (reference sequence). Patients showing uncontrolled infection, other autoimmune disease, pregnancy or lactation were ineligible.

The chain recombines TRBV20-1 with TRBJ2-1; 11 bases are a match to TRBD2. This TCR came from a man aged 40-55 years with Graves' ophthalmopathy. Input material: blood. The CDR3 region is CSASPYPGLAEGDEQFF. In DNA form, the CDR3 reads TGCAGTGCTTCCCCTTACCCGGGACTAGCGGAGGGGGATGAGCAGTTCTTC.